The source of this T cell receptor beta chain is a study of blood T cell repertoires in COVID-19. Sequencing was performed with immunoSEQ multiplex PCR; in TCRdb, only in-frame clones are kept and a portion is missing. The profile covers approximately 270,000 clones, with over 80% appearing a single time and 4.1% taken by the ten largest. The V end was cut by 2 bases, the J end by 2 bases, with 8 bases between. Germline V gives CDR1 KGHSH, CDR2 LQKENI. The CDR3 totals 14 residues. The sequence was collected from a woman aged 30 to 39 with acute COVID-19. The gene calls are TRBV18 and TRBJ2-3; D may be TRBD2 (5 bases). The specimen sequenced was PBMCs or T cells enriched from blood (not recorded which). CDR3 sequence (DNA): TGTGCCAGCTCACCATTAGCGAACACAGATACGCAGTATTTT. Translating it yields CASSPLANTDTQYF.